These T cell receptor beta chains were read from a single sample in a study of CD8 T cells in Susac syndrome. In TCRdb, the immunoSEQ multiplex PCR reads were re-called with MiXCR into one record per CDR3 protein. The table lists 180,000 or so distinct CDR3 sequences, around 95% of them singletons. Sample: CD4+ T cells from PBMCs. Receptors originate from a human donor in good health. CDR3s leave out the opening cysteine and the closing phenylalanine or tryptophan. The D gene is left open where the match is weak.

v_gene	d_gene	j_gene	CDR3aa
TRBV19	NA	TRBJ1-6	ASRDSIYNSPLH
TRBV29-1	TRBD1	TRBJ1-1	SVDPGGATEAF
TRBV7-2	NA	TRBJ1-5	ASSSDSEQPQH
TRBV10-3	NA	TRBJ1-6	AFQEDLNSPLH
TRBV13	NA	TRBJ1-6	ASSLPGLPNSPLH
TRBV5-1	TRBD1	TRBJ2-5	ASSLVGQGQETQY
TRBV20-1	NA	TRBJ2-3	SAGLVGTDTQY
TRBV20-1	NA	TRBJ1-1	SASRDGNTEAF
TRBV4-3	NA	TRBJ2-5	ASSQAGFSQTQY
TRBV18	NA	TRBJ1-1	ASSPTWVETEAF
TRBV29-1	TRBD1	TRBJ2-1	SVGLGQGFNEQF
TRBV12-3/TRBV12-4	NA	TRBJ1-5	ASRWEWAQPQH
TRBV29-1	NA	TRBJ2-5	SVEGLETQY
TRBV7-3	NA	TRBJ1-6	ASSQGLDSPLH
TRBV28	NA	TRBJ2-7	ASSSPPYEQY
TRBV3-1	TRBD1	TRBJ1-2	ASSRTGVGYT
TRBV27	TRBD2	TRBJ2-3	ASSLMAGGITDTQY
TRBV19	TRBD1	TRBJ1-1	ASSIVSGGNTEAF
TRBV9	TRBD1	TRBJ1-5	ASSAGQGGQPQH
TRBV6-5	TRBD1	TRBJ2-1	ASSRRQGRNEQF
TRBV14	NA	TRBJ1-6	ASSQSRGFSLH
TRBV20-1	TRBD1	TRBJ1-2	SASETGGNYGYT
TRBV3-1	TRBD2	TRBJ2-2	ASSQAVSGSYTGELF
TRBV7-2	TRBD2	TRBJ2-1	ASSLRGGEQF
TRBV18	NA	TRBJ2-5	ASSPRTRETQY
TRBV20-1	NA	TRBJ1-6	SARLAGPNNSPLH
TRBV24-1	NA	TRBJ2-2	ATSRSANTGELF
TRBV28	NA	TRBJ2-2	ASSYQGTGELF
TRBV7-9	TRBD1	TRBJ2-7	ASSFRDRGDEQY